Below, 20 T cell receptor beta chains from the same sample are listed, as sequenced in a study of OX40 agonist ivuxolimab in advanced cancers. Sequencing was performed with immunoSEQ multiplex PCR; in TCRdb, only in-frame clones are kept and a portion is missing. The data contain about 9,500 clones, about 66% of them seen just once; the ten biggest clones take up approximately 24%. The sample here was CD4+ or CD8+ T cells sorted from blood, taken in a trial of the OX40 agonist ivuxolimab. The receptor source for this set is an adult with an advanced solid tumor such as melanoma, head and neck, liver or kidney cancer.

The rearrangement joins TRBV28 to TRBJ2-1, with D unresolved. CDR3 length: 12 residues. Germline V gene lookup returns CDR1 MDHEN and CDR2 SYDVKM. The germline V and J ends were trimmed by 8 bases and 8 bases, with 13 bases remaining between them. The CDR3 region is CASAPDVDEQFF. CDR3 nucleotides: TGTGCCAGCGCCCCCGACGTGGATGAGCAGTTCTTC.

V is TRBV19 and J is TRBJ1-5; D is perhaps TRBD1 (5 bases). The germline V gene encodes CDR1 LNHDA and CDR2 SQIVND (reference sequence). There are 14 residues in the CDR3. V shed 5 bases and J shed 7 bases, with 15 bases lying between them. The CDR3 region is CASSPWGPTQPQHF. The CDR3 nucleotides are TGTGCCAGTAGTCCCTGGGGACCGACACAGCCCCAGCATTTT.

The chain recombines TRBV7-8 with TRBJ2-1, with D perhaps matching TRBD2 (6 bases). Trimming shortened V by 0 bases and J by 7 bases, and 13 bases separated the two germline ends. This CDR3 has 15 residues. Germline loops: CDR1 SGHVS, CDR2 FQNEAQ. The CDR3 DNA is TGTGCCAGCAGCTTAGCGGGGGGTATTATGAATGAGCAGTTCTTC. Translated, it gives CASSLAGGIMNEQFF. Together with reference TRBV7-8 and TRBJ2-1, the CDR3 gives the full variable domain: GAGVSQSPRYKVAKRGQDVALRCDPISGHVSLFWYQQALGQGPEFLTYFQNEAQLDKSGLPSDRFFAERPEGSVSTLKIQRTQQEDSAVYLCASSLAGGIMNEQFFGPGTRLTVL.

The chain has TRBV27 and TRBJ2-2, with D possibly being TRBD2 (7 bases). This CDR3 comprises 16 residues. Germline CDR1 and CDR2: MNHEY and SMNVEV (reference sequence). Trimming removed 6 bases at V and 5 bases at J, with 19 bases between. The CDR3, as DNA: TGTGCCAGCAGCCCTATTGGGGGGCGGGGGACCGGGGAGCTGTTTTTT. Translation gives CASSPIGGRGTGELFF.

The rearrangement uses TRBV27 and TRBJ2-5; the match to TRBD2 covers 8 bases. The germline gives CDR1 MNHEY, CDR2 SMNVEV (reference sequence). V was pared by 5 bases and J by 1 base, with 6 bases of the junction left unmatched. The length of the CDR3 is 15 residues. The CDR3 region has the DNA TGTGCCAGCAGTACTGAAGCGGGAGTCCAAGAGACCCAGTACTTC. It is translated as CASSTEAGVQETQYF.

This chain links TRBV5-1 with TRBJ2-2; 9 bases match TRBD1. The CDR3 extends over 20 amino acids. V was clipped by 4 bases and J by 7 bases; unmatched bases: 23. CDR1 SGHRS and CDR2 YFSETQ come from the germline V gene. The CDR3 spells CASSPMNFGTGKIRGGELFF. The DNA for the CDR3 is TGCGCCAGCAGCCCCATGAATTTTGGGACAGGGAAAATTCGTGGCGGGGAGCTGTTTTTT.

The V and J genes are TRBV6-5 and TRBJ1-1; 8 bases agree with TRBD1. V trimming: 6 bases; J trimming: 4 bases; junction bases outside the gene matches: 4. CDR3 length: 13 residues. Germline CDR1 reads MNHEY; CDR2 reads SVGAGI. CDR3 sequence: CASRPTGATEAFF. For the CDR3, the DNA is TGTGCCAGCAGACCGACAGGGGCCACTGAAGCTTTCTTT.

The gene calls are TRBV27 and TRBJ2-7; possible D gene TRBD1, 5 bases. Per the germline V gene, CDR1 is MNHEY and CDR2 is SMNVEV (reference sequence). The CDR3 is made up of 13 amino acids. Trimming stripped 5 bases from V and 3 bases from J, with 11 bases between. The DNA of the CDR3 is TGTGCCAGCAGTAACAGGCGAGGCTACGAGCAGTACTTC. This sequence encodes CASSNRRGYEQYF.

On this clone itself: The junction differs from germline at one of its ends, possibly a read error. J is TRBJ2-3 and V is TRBV29-1, with D perhaps given as TRBD1 or TRBD2 (7 bases each). Germline V CDR1 and CDR2: SQVTM, ANQGSEA. The CDR3 contains 14 residues. As DNA, the CDR3 is TGCAGCGTTCAAGACAGGGAGGGTACAGATACGCAGTATTTT. This translates into CSVQDREGTDTQYF.

This rearrangement joins TRBV27 to TRBJ1-2; D may be TRBD1 (5 bases). The CDR3 runs 13 residues. Deletions cut 5 bases from V and 6 bases from J, with 13 bases between. Per germline, CDR1 MNHEY and CDR2 SMNVEV (reference sequence). CDR3 in amino acids: CASSPPGRHGYTF. DNA of the CDR3: TGTGCCAGCAGTCCTCCGGGACGTCATGGCTACACCTTC.

This chain connects TRBV9 to TRBJ2-3; D tentatively fits TRBD1 or TRBD2 (7 bases each). There are 14 residues in the CDR3. Trimming shortened V by 3 bases and J by 6 bases, and 14 bases separated the two germline ends. Germline-derived CDR1 and CDR2 are SGDLS and YYNGEE. CDR3 DNA sequence: TGTGCCAGCAGCGCAGGGGGGGGCCCGGATACGCAGTATTTT. Translation: CASSAGGGPDTQYF. Full variable domain (missing parts from reference TRBV9 and TRBJ2-3): DSGVTQTPKHLITATGQRVTLRCSPRSGDLSVYWYQQSLDQGLQFLIQYYNGEERAKGNILERFSAQQFPDLHSELNLSSLELGDSALYFCASSAGGGPDTQYFGPGTRLTVL.

The chain links TRBV5-1 to TRBJ2-1, with a weak D call TRBD1 (5 bases). The germline gives CDR1 SGHRS, CDR2 YFSETQ. Trimming cost V 0 bases and J 2 bases, with 6 bases left between them. This CDR3 has 14 residues. The CDR3 DNA reads as TGCGCCAGCAGCTTGGAGGGGACCTACAATGAGCAGTTCTTC. Translating it yields CASSLEGTYNEQFF.

The chain recombines TRBV5-1 with TRBJ2-4; 8 nucleotides match TRBD1. The junction had 4 bases not matched to a gene; V was cut back by 4 bases and J by 4 bases. CDR3 length equals 14 residues. Germline lookup yields CDR1 SGHRS and CDR2 YFSETQ. CDR3 nucleotides: TGCGCCAGCAGCCCCCAGGGGGCGAAAAACATTCAGTACTTC. The encoded protein is CASSPQGAKNIQYF. Variable domain in full (rest from reference TRBV5-1 and TRBJ2-4): KAGVTQTPRYLIKTRGQQVTLSCSPISGHRSVSWYQQTPGQGLQFLFEYFSETQRNKGNFPGRFSGRQFSNSRSEMNVSTLELGDSALYLCASSPQGAKNIQYFGAGTRLSVL.

In its sample, this clone was seen a few times. The chain employs TRBV19 and TRBJ1-2; D remains ambiguous. This CDR3 has 15 amino acids. Trimming took 3 bases from V and 0 from J, leaving 11 bases between them. Germline CDR1 LNHDA, CDR2 SQIVND (reference sequence). Here the CDR3 reads CASSIADSANYGYTF. The CDR3 DNA follows: TGTGCCAGTAGTATCGCTGACTCAGCTAACTATGGCTACACCTTC. The whole variable domain, filled in from reference TRBV19 and TRBJ1-2, reads DGGITQSPKYLFRKEGQNVTLSCEQNLNHDAMYWYRQDPGQGLRLIYYSQIVNDFQKGDIAEGYSVSREKKESFPLTVTSAQKNPTAFYLCASSIADSANYGYTFGSGTRLTVV.

The J gene is TRBJ1-5, the V gene TRBV7-8; D possibly corresponds to TRBD1 (5 bases). This CDR3 has 15 residues. The V and J ends lost 1 base and 7 bases respectively, with 14 bases between them. The V gene's germline CDR1 is SGHVS and CDR2 FQNEAQ. The CDR3 sequence is CASSLDPGSLQPQHF. CDR3 nucleotide sequence: TGTGCCAGCAGCTTAGATCCAGGGAGTTTACAGCCCCAGCATTTT.

The CDR3 coding sequence is TGTGCCAGTAGTAGCGCGCGCAAAAACCTGAGGAACACTGAAGCTTTCTTT. Its translation is CASSSARKNLRNTEAFF. The rearrangement links TRBV19 to TRBJ1-1; D not certain. This CDR3 is built from 17 residues. Trimming removed 4 bases from V and 1 base from J, with 19 bases in between. Germline V lookup: CDR1 LNHDA, CDR2 SQIVND (reference sequence).

The chain employs TRBV6-6 and TRBJ2-7; D is possibly TRBD1 or TRBD2 (5 bases each). The CDR3 runs to 15 residues. The V end was cut by 7 bases, the J end by 1 base, with 17 bases between. The germline CDR1 and CDR2 sequences are MNHNY and SVGAGI (reference sequence). As DNA, the CDR3 is TGTGCCAGCAAAACTGGGACGGGTGGGTCCTACGAGCAGTACTTC. Its translation is CASKTGTGGSYEQYF.

This clone is labeled medium-sized. The sample carries other DNA sequences with the same CDR3. The rearrangement links TRBV6-4 to TRBJ2-1; TRBD2 matches at 8 bases. From germline, CDR1 is MRHNA and CDR2 SNTAGT. There are 15 residues in the CDR3. V lost 0 bases and J lost 3; bases outside the gene matches: 1. The CDR3 spells CASSDSSGSYNEQFF. CDR3 nucleotides: TGTGCCAGCAGTGACTCGAGCGGGAGCTACAATGAGCAGTTCTTC.

This clone has a single count. The V gene is TRBV28, the J gene TRBJ2-3, with a weak D call TRBD2 (5 bases). V was shortened by 4 bases and J by 2 bases, with 22 bases between the two germline ends. Germline CDR1 MDHEN, CDR2 SYDVKM. The CDR3 covers 18 residues. The CDR3 sequence: CASSSVVVRDAFTDTQYF. In nucleotides, the CDR3 is TGTGCCAGCAGTTCAGTTGTAGTTCGGGATGCTTTCACAGATACGCAGTATTTT.

This clone is large. The chain couples TRBV7-9 to TRBJ2-3; D uncertain. Germline CDR1 is SEHNR and CDR2 is FQNEAQ (reference sequence). V was trimmed by 5 bases and J by 0 bases, leaving 15 bases between them. The CDR3 contains 16 residues. The CDR3 reads CASSGPGVGSTDTQYF. Here the CDR3 DNA reads TGTGCCAGCAGCGGGCCTGGGGTAGGTAGCACAGATACGCAGTATTTT.